Listed here are 25 T cell receptor beta chains from one sample, sequenced in a study of somatic mutations in cytotoxic T cells in rheumatoid arthritis. The protocol was immunoSEQ multiplex PCR, while the TCRdb copy is restricted to in-frame clones and leaves out a portion. This sample has 10,000 to 12,000 clones, with under 85% found just once. The sequenced material came from CD8+ T cells sorted from blood. These receptors came from a man aged 50-60 years in good health.

The chain employs TRBV13 and TRBJ1-1, with D unresolved. The CDR3 extends over 14 amino acids. CDR1 and CDR2 (germline): PRHDT, FYEKMQ (reference sequence). Trimming took 0 bases from V and 2 from J, leaving 7 bases between them. The CDR3 nucleotides are TGTGCCAGCAGCTTAGGCCTAAGAAACACTGAAGCTTTCTTT. Amino acids: CASSLGLRNTEAFF.

This chain joins TRBV27 and TRBJ2-5; perhaps TRBD1 as D (6 bases). There are 15 residues in the CDR3. Per the germline V gene, CDR1 is MNHEY and CDR2 is SMNVEV (reference sequence). V was shortened by 4 bases and J by 5 bases, with 17 bases between the two germline ends. CDR3 residues: CASSSPTGLGETQYF. DNA of the CDR3: TGTGCCAGCAGTTCCCCTACAGGGTTGGGCGAGACCCAGTACTTC.

The sample holds a few counts of this clone. The chain uses TRBV7-6 and TRBJ1-6; 7 bases match TRBD1. The CDR3 runs to 16 residues. The V and J ends lost 5 bases and 7 bases, in that order; junction bases with no gene match: 11. The germline CDR1 and CDR2 sequences are SGHVS and FNYEAQ. CDR3 loop: CASSAGGGTANSPLHF. The CDR3 DNA is TGTGCCAGCAGCGCGGGAGGGGGGACAGCAAATTCACCCCTCCACTTT.

The chain links TRBV19 to TRBJ1-5; tentatively, D is TRBD1 (6 bases). The CDR3 covers 18 residues. The V and J ends lost 7 bases and 6 bases respectively, with 28 bases between them. Germline loops: CDR1 LNHDA, CDR2 SQIVND (reference sequence). The CDR3 DNA reads TGTGCCAGTACCCTCAACAACAGGGTTGAGGGCTCCGTTCAGCCCCAGCATTTT. It is translated as CASTLNNRVEGSVQPQHF.

The J gene is TRBJ2-7, the V gene TRBV4-3; weak D call: TRBD2 (6 bases). The germline V gene has CDR1 LGHNA and CDR2 YSLEER. The ends were cut back, 3 bases at V and 0 bases at J, with 18 bases in the middle. The CDR3 has 17 residues. The CDR3 DNA is TGCGCCAGCAGCCAGGAAACTAGCCGGTACCTCTCCTACGAGCAGTACTTC. Its translation is CASSQETSRYLSYEQYF.

The chain joins TRBV6-6 to TRBJ1-5, with unresolved D. V was shortened by 2 bases and J by 3 bases, with 8 bases between the two germline ends. The CDR3 totals 14 residues. Germline values: CDR1 MNHNY, CDR2 SVGAGI (reference sequence). CDR3 in amino acids: CASSYDGVNQPQHF. CDR3 coding DNA: TGTGCCAGCAGTTACGATGGAGTCAATCAGCCCCAGCATTTT.

J is TRBJ1-2 and V is TRBV19; D unresolved. V lost 7 bases and J 6 bases, leaving 15 bases between the germline ends. The CDR3 extends over 13 amino acids. The germline V gene encodes CDR1 LNHDA and CDR2 SQIVND (reference sequence). Here the CDR3 DNA reads TGTGCCAGTACGGCGTCTGGGGAGCATGGCTACACCTTC. It translates to CASTASGEHGYTF.

J is TRBJ2-7 and V is TRBV10-3; TRBD2 matches 15 bases. This CDR3 is built from 16 residues. CDR1 and CDR2 (germline): ENHRY, SYGVKD. V trimming: 4 bases; J trimming: 3 bases; junction bases outside the gene matches: 4. CDR3 nucleotides: TGTGCCATCAGTGCATCGGGACTAGCGGGGGGCTACGAGCAGTACTTC. This codes for CAISASGLAGGYEQYF.

V and J are TRBV28 and TRBJ2-3; TRBD2 matches at 12 bases. V was clipped by 0 bases and J by 0 bases; unmatched bases: 13. The CDR3 consists of 21 residues. Looked up from germline, CDR1 is MDHEN and CDR2 is SYDVKM. The CDR3, as DNA: TGTGCCAGCAGTTTATGGACTAGCGGGAGTCTGGACTATCAGAGCACAGATACGCAGTATTTT. Translated, it gives CASSLWTSGSLDYQSTDTQYF. Together with reference TRBV28 and TRBJ2-3, the CDR3 gives the full variable domain: DVKVTQSSRYLVKRTGEKVFLECVQDMDHENMFWYRQDPGLGLRLIYFSYDVKMKEKGDIPEGYSVSREKKERFSLILESASTNQTSMYLCASSLWTSGSLDYQSTDTQYFGPGTRLTVL.

This chain uses TRBV7-2 with TRBJ2-3; 9 nucleotides line up with TRBD2. Trimming removed 5 bases from V and 6 bases from J; junction bases left unmatched: 9. The CDR3 totals 15 residues. Germline V lookup: CDR1 SGHTA, CDR2 FQGNSA. The CDR3 bases are TGTGCCAGCAGCCCAAGGACTAGCGTCGTGGATACGCAGTATTTT. Translating it yields CASSPRTSVVDTQYF.

This CDR3 reads CASSILDRALPNTGELFF. CDR3 nucleotides: TGTGCCAGCAGCATTCTGGACAGGGCTCTTCCGAACACCGGGGAGCTGTTTTTT. The rearrangement joins TRBV9 to TRBJ2-2; TRBD1 agrees at 8 bases. This CDR3 has 18 amino acids. Germline CDR1 SGDLS, CDR2 YYNGEE. Trimming removed 4 bases from V and 0 bases from J; junction bases left unmatched: 11.

The chain has TRBV5-1 and TRBJ2-1; 10 nucleotides agree with TRBD2. The CDR3 spans 16 residues. Germline assignment: CDR1 SGHRS and CDR2 YFSETQ. V lost 3 bases, J lost 8 bases, and 11 bases stayed unmatched. This CDR3 is CASSSPRLAGTDEQFF. DNA of the CDR3: TGCGCCAGCAGCTCCCCCCGACTAGCGGGCACGGATGAGCAGTTCTTC. Combining the CDR3 with reference TRBV5-1 and TRBJ2-1 gives the whole variable domain KAGVTQTPRYLIKTRGQQVTLSCSPISGHRSVSWYQQTPGQGLQFLFEYFSETQRNKGNFPGRFSGRQFSNSRSEMNVSTLELGDSALYLCASSSPRLAGTDEQFFGPGTRLTVL.

The V call is TRBV7-3, the J call TRBJ2-6, with TRBD2 as a possible D gene (5 bases). Germline assignment: CDR1 SGHTA and CDR2 FQGTGA. CDR3 length: 11 residues. Trimming removed 6 bases at V and 15 bases at J, with 12 bases between. For the CDR3, the DNA is TGTGCCAGCAGTTCGGGGTCCGGCCTGACTTTC. Translated, it gives CASSSGSGLTF. Full variable domain (rest looked up from reference TRBV7-3 and TRBJ2-6): GAGVSQTPSNKVTEKGKYVELRCDPISGHTALYWYRQSLGQGPEFLIYFQGTGAADDSGLPNDRFFAVRPEGSVSTLKIQRTERGDSAVYLCASSSGSGLTFGAGSRLTVL.

This clone was seen once. The rearrangement links TRBV19 to TRBJ2-5, with 8 bases matching TRBD1. The V gene end was trimmed by 3 bases and the J gene end by 7 bases; junction bases not matched to a gene: 7. Germline V gene data show CDR1 as LNHDA and CDR2 as SQIVND (reference sequence). This CDR3 region has 14 residues. DNA for the CDR3: TGTGCCAGTAGTATCGGACAGGGTGGTGGGACCCAGTACTTC. Translation: CASSIGQGGGTQYF.

This rearrangement joins TRBV29-1 to TRBJ2-1, with 11 positions matching TRBD2. Trimming at V came to 1 base and at J to 0 bases, leaving 5 bases not matched to a gene. This CDR3 is 17 amino acids long. Germline loops: CDR1 SQVTM, CDR2 ANQGSEA. Here the CDR3 DNA reads TGCAGCGTTGAAGGGCTAGCGGGGGGTCACTCCTACAATGAGCAGTTCTTC. This codes for CSVEGLAGGHSYNEQFF.

This clone was found once. The rearrangement uses TRBV19 and TRBJ2-5, with no clear D. The germline CDR1 and CDR2 sequences are LNHDA and SQIVND (reference sequence). V lost 7 bases to trimming and J lost 0 bases, with 3 bases between them. This CDR3 has 11 residues. The CDR3 protein is CASTDQETQYF. CDR3 sequence (DNA): TGTGCCAGTACGGACCAAGAGACCCAGTACTTC.

J is TRBJ2-7 and V is TRBV7-2; D is uncertain. V lost 0 bases to trimming and J lost 3 bases, with 6 bases between them. CDR1 is SGHTA, CDR2 FQGNSA, per germline. The CDR3 contains 13 residues. The CDR3 coding sequence is TGTGCCAGCAGCTTAGCGTATAGCTACGAGCAGTACTTC. Its protein product is CASSLAYSYEQYF.

The CDR3 DNA sequence: TGTGCCAGCAGCCAAGGACAGGGCGAGTACGAGCAGTACTTC. Amino acid sequence: CASSQGQGEYEQYF. V is TRBV4-2 and J is TRBJ2-7, with 7 bases identical to TRBD1. The J segment lost 4 bases and the V segment lost 1 base, leaving 4 bases of the junction unmatched. Looked up from germline, CDR1 is LGHNA and CDR2 is YNFKEQ. This CDR3 has 14 amino acids.

J is TRBJ2-5 and V is TRBV28; 11 bases are shared with TRBD2. Germline-derived CDR1 and CDR2 are MDHEN and SYDVKM. With 5 bases clipped from V and 1 base from J, the junction kept 6 bases outside the gene matches. This CDR3 contains 16 residues. This chain's CDR3 is CASSHRLAGTQETQYF. The DNA of the CDR3 is TGTGCCAGCAGTCATAGACTAGCGGGGACCCAAGAGACCCAGTACTTC. The variable domain in full, with the rest retrieved from reference TRBV28 and TRBJ2-5, is DVKVTQSSRYLVKRTGEKVFLECVQDMDHENMFWYRQDPGLGLRLIYFSYDVKMKEKGDIPEGYSVSREKKERFSLILESASTNQTSMYLCASSHRLAGTQETQYFGPGTRLLVL.

V gene TRBV4-1 combines with J gene TRBJ1-2; D uncertain. Germline CDR1 reads MGHRA; CDR2 reads YSYEKL. CDR3 size: 14 residues. With 3 bases removed from V and 8 bases from J, the gap between germline ends came to 16 bases. The CDR3 loop is CASSQGSRGGGYTF. For the CDR3, the DNA is TGCGCCAGCAGCCAGGGCTCGCGGGGAGGAGGCTACACCTTC.

The chain employs TRBV7-2 and TRBJ2-1, with 7 bases that match TRBD2. Per germline, CDR1 SGHTA and CDR2 FQGNSA. V lost 0 bases and J lost 4; bases outside the gene matches: 6. The CDR3 contains 16 residues. The CDR3 is CASSLAGTKEYNEQFF. CDR3 nucleotides: TGTGCCAGCAGCTTAGCAGGGACTAAGGAATACAATGAGCAGTTCTTC.

This clone was recorded once. The chain employs TRBV5-4 and TRBJ1-3; 10 bases align to TRBD1. In germline, CDR1 is SGHNT, CDR2 YYREEE (reference sequence). After removal of 4 bases from V and 3 bases from J, the junction contained 7 bases not matched to a gene. The CDR3 totals 16 residues. This CDR3 is CASSIDRGLNGNTIYF. For the CDR3, the DNA is TGTGCCAGCAGCATAGACAGGGGGCTCAATGGAAACACCATATATTTT.

This rearrangement joins TRBV28 to TRBJ2-7; the D is unclear. This CDR3 region has 16 residues. With 3 bases removed from V and 6 bases from J, the gap between germline ends came to 21 bases. Germline V lookup: CDR1 MDHEN, CDR2 SYDVKM. This chain's CDR3 is CASSFPGDSVRGEQYF. The CDR3 coding sequence is TGTGCCAGCAGTTTCCCGGGTGACTCGGTCCGTGGCGAGCAGTACTTC.

This clone was picked up one time. The genes are TRBV28 and TRBJ2-1, with TRBD2 identical over 7 bases. CDR3 size: 13 residues. The trim removed 3 bases at V and 6 bases at J, leaving 2 bases unmatched. CDR1 and CDR2 (germline): MDHEN, SYDVKM. The CDR3 DNA reads as TGTGCCAGCAGTTTTTTAGCGGGCAATGAGCAGTTCTTC. It yields the protein CASSFLAGNEQFF.

This chain links TRBV7-2 with TRBJ2-7; D uncertain. The V end lost 4 bases, the J end lost 0 bases, and 7 bases lay between the germline ends. This CDR3 contains 13 residues. In germline, CDR1 is SGHTA, CDR2 FQGNSA. This CDR3 is CASSYSSSYEQYF. CDR3 bases: TGTGCCAGCAGCTATAGCAGCTCCTACGAGCAGTACTTC.